The 29 T cell receptor beta chains below were found in one sample sequenced in a study of beta chain features in type 1 diabetes (dated by TCRdb to 2017 to 2018). What the study reported, not specific to this receptor: Type 1 diabetes patients showed a moderate but significant shortening of TCRB CDR3 length in all four CD4+ subsets.

The library relied on the immunoSEQ multiplex PCR assay. The entire amount of isolated RNA was reverse transcribed using the High Capacity cDNA Reverse Transcription Kit, so the sequenced TCRB transcripts were expressed ones. TCRdb holds this immuneACCESS table with in-frame rearrangements only. Some clones are missing; in checked studies, unresolved V genes explain under half, and the rest has no known cause. A total of under 200,000 clones appear in this sample, about 9.4% of them only once. The ten largest clones represent 0.45% to 0.6% of the sample. The antigens these receptors bind are not known. Sequencing was done on a sample of central memory CD4+ T cells from blood. These receptors came from a man younger than 40 with type 1 diabetes.

This clone showed up many times. This chain joins TRBV28 and TRBJ2-5; D unresolved. The CDR3 has 13 amino acids. Trimming pared 3 bases from V and 0 bases from J, leaving 5 bases between. Germline lookup yields CDR1 MDHEN and CDR2 SYDVKM. CDR3 region: CASSLEYQETQYF. The CDR3 nucleotides read TGTGCCAGCAGTTTGGAGTACCAAGAGACCCAGTACTTC.

The chain is built from TRBV18 and TRBJ2-7; TRBD1 matches at 9 bases. The V gene end was trimmed by 5 bases and the J gene end by 3 bases; junction bases not matched to a gene: 8. The length of the CDR3 is 15 residues. Germline loops: CDR1 KGHSH, CDR2 LQKENI. The CDR3: CASSTGTGTNYEQYF. As DNA, the CDR3 is TGTGCCAGCTCAACGGGGACAGGGACCAACTACGAGCAGTACTTC.

The chain couples TRBV9 to TRBJ1-2; 7 nucleotides line up with TRBD1. After removal of 4 bases from V and 0 bases from J, the junction contained 9 bases not matched to a gene. The CDR3 is 16 residues long. Germline CDR1 is SGDLS and CDR2 is YYNGEE. CDR3 sequence (DNA): TGTGCCAGCAGCATTGGGGACAGACGTACTAACTATGGCTACACCTTC. It translates to CASSIGDRRTNYGYTF.

This clone was observed a handful of times. This sequence joins TRBV20-1 and TRBJ1-2; D not resolved. Trimming stripped 0 bases from V and 14 bases from J, with 7 bases between. The CDR3 has 9 amino acids. CDR1 and CDR2 (germline): DFQATT, SNEGSKA (reference sequence). The CDR3 DNA follows: TGCAGTGCTAGAGATCCCGTGACCTTC. Translated, it gives CSARDPVTF.

The CDR3 DNA reads as TGCGCCAGTTCCCTGGGGGGAGGGCCGGATGAGCAGTTCTTC. Its translation: CASSLGGGPDEQFF. This rearrangement joins TRBV5-1 to TRBJ2-1, with 7 bases matching TRBD2. The V gene's germline CDR1 is SGHRS and CDR2 YFSETQ. The CDR3 is made up of 14 amino acids. V lost 8 bases to trimming and J lost 8 bases; unmatched junction nucleotides: 13.

V is TRBV7-2 and J is TRBJ2-1, with a tentative D call TRBD2 (5 bases). The germline V and J ends were trimmed by 5 bases and 5 bases, with 16 bases remaining between them. There are 15 residues in the CDR3. In germline, CDR1 is SGHTA, CDR2 FQGNSA. CDR3 coding DNA: TGTGCCAGCAGCCCGACTATAAACGCTGACAATGAGCAGTTCTTC. It is translated as CASSPTINADNEQFF.

This rearrangement joins TRBV5-4 to TRBJ1-2, with D possibly TRBD1 on 5 matching bases. Germline CDR1 reads SGHNT; CDR2 reads YYREEE (reference sequence). The CDR3 is 16 amino acids. Trimming cost V 3 bases and J 2 bases, with 17 bases left between them. CDR3 bases: TGTGCCAGCAGCTCATCACTGGGACTGGCAAACTATGGCTACACCTTC. It yields the protein CASSSSLGLANYGYTF.

The chain joins TRBV9 to TRBJ2-7; D is perhaps TRBD1 (6 bases). Germline CDR1 SGDLS, CDR2 YYNGEE. CDR3 length: 15 residues. V lost 1 base and J 0 bases, leaving 11 bases between the germline ends. The CDR3 coding sequence is TGTGCCAGCAGCGTATCGACAGGCAGCTCCTACGAGCAGTACTTC. This gives the protein CASSVSTGSSYEQYF.

The CDR3 coding sequence is TGTGCCAGCAGTTTGTCTAGCGGGAGGGTAAAGAACGAGCAGTACTTC. Translating it yields CASSLSSGRVKNEQYF. This chain connects TRBV28 to TRBJ2-7; TRBD2 matches 12 bases. With V trimmed by 3 bases and J by 5 bases, 8 bases remained unmatched. The CDR3 consists of 16 residues. The germline V gene has CDR1 MDHEN and CDR2 SYDVKM.

This clone has a single count. This chain uses TRBV14 with TRBJ2-5; 10 bases line up with TRBD2. The CDR3 loop spans 15 amino acids. Germline lookup yields CDR1 SGHDN and CDR2 FVKESK. Losses at the gene ends were 4 bases for V and 5 bases for J; bases not matched to a gene: 7. The CDR3 is CASSRRLAGGETQYF. The CDR3 coding sequence is TGTGCCAGCAGCCGCCGACTAGCGGGTGGTGAGACCCAGTACTTC.

The sample holds a few counts of this clone. J is TRBJ2-7 and V is TRBV4-1; 12 bases line up with TRBD2. CDR3 size: 14 residues. Unmatched junction bases numbered 4, after V lost 6 bases and J lost 4 bases. Germline loops: CDR1 MGHRA, CDR2 YSYEKL. CDR3 nucleotide sequence: TGCGCCAGCAGTCGACTAGCGGGAGCATACGAGCAGTACTTC. Its protein product is CASSRLAGAYEQYF.

The J gene is TRBJ1-1, the V gene TRBV5-4; possible D gene TRBD1, 6 bases. Trimming left V 4 bases short and J 0 bases short, with 7 bases between. The length of the CDR3 is 13 residues. Germline-derived CDR1 and CDR2 are SGHNT and YYREEE (reference sequence). For the CDR3, the DNA is TGTGCCAGCAGCAGGACAGTGAACACTGAAGCTTTCTTT. The encoded protein is CASSRTVNTEAFF.

V is TRBV9 and J is TRBJ2-1; a possible D gene is TRBD1 (5 bases). Germline loops: CDR1 SGDLS, CDR2 YYNGEE. With 3 bases removed from V and 9 bases from J, the gap between germline ends came to 13 bases. The CDR3 has 13 residues. This CDR3 reads CASSEQDMGEQFF. In DNA, the CDR3 is TGTGCCAGCAGCGAGCAGGACATGGGTGAGCAGTTCTTC.

This clone has only a few counts. The J gene is TRBJ2-2, the V gene TRBV28, with a weak D call TRBD2 (5 bases). V was cut by 6 bases and J by 5 bases, with 7 bases left in between. In germline, CDR1 is MDHEN, CDR2 SYDVKM. The CDR3 consists of 12 residues. The CDR3 DNA sequence: TGTGCCAGCAGACCGGGGACCGGGGAGCTGTTTTTT. Encoded protein: CASRPGTGELFF.

The chain has TRBV5-6 and TRBJ2-2; perhaps TRBD1 as D (5 bases). This CDR3 spans 16 amino acids. V gave up 0 bases and J gave up 6 bases, with 15 bases separating them. Per the germline V gene, CDR1 is SGHDT and CDR2 is YYEEEE. The CDR3 here is CASSLAGHSRAGELFF. CDR3 bases: TGTGCCAGCAGCTTGGCCGGACACTCTCGGGCCGGGGAGCTGTTTTTT.

This clone has a handful of counts. The chain combines TRBV15 with TRBJ2-2, with 9 positions matching TRBD2. The CDR3 is 17 residues long. V was clipped by 0 bases and J by 4 bases; unmatched bases: 6. Germline CDR1 LNHNV, CDR2 YYDKDF (reference sequence). The CDR3: CATSRDPPSGITGELFF. DNA for the CDR3: TGTGCCACCAGCAGAGATCCCCCTAGCGGGATCACCGGGGAGCTGTTTTTT.

The V call is TRBV18, the J call TRBJ1-1; 9 nucleotides match TRBD1. Germline CDR1 reads KGHSH; CDR2 reads LQKENI. Unmatched junction bases numbered 6, after V lost 4 bases and J lost 3 bases. CDR3 size: 15 residues. CDR3 amino acids: CASSQDRGGDTEAFF. The DNA for the CDR3 is TGTGCCAGCTCACAGGACAGGGGCGGCGACACTGAAGCTTTCTTT.

This clone was seen a few times. The chain recombines TRBV9 with TRBJ2-3; D perhaps matches TRBD2 (5 bases). CDR3 size: 14 residues. The V gene lost 4 bases and the J gene lost 4 bases, with 13 bases spanning the gap. From germline, CDR1 is SGDLS and CDR2 YYNGEE. CDR3 nucleotide sequence: TGTGCCAGCAGCCCCTCGCGGGCGGCAGATACGCAGTATTTT. This translates into CASSPSRAADTQYF.

CDR3: CASSLVRGLNQPQHF. CDR3 sequence (DNA): TGTGCCAGCAGCTTAGTAAGAGGGCTAAATCAGCCCCAGCATTTT. The chain couples TRBV7-8 to TRBJ1-5; D not resolved. The V end was cut by 1 base, the J end by 4 bases, with 11 bases between. Germline CDR1 reads SGHVS; CDR2 reads FQNEAQ. This CDR3 is 15 amino acids long.

In this sample, this clone turned up a few times. The chain employs TRBV29-1 and TRBJ1-1; 7 nucleotides agree with TRBD1. The CDR3 is 12 residues long. The ends lost 7 bases at V and 6 bases at J; junction bases unmatched: 8. CDR1 and CDR2 (germline): SQVTM, ANQGSEA. CDR3 in amino acids: CSGGQAMAEAFF. CDR3 DNA sequence: TGCAGCGGTGGACAGGCGATGGCTGAAGCTTTCTTT.

This chain connects TRBV9 to TRBJ1-5; D is unclear. Germline assignment: CDR1 SGDLS and CDR2 YYNGEE. There are 16 residues in the CDR3. Trimming stripped 3 bases from V and 6 bases from J, with 19 bases between. CDR3 in amino acids: CASSGTAEGVGQPQHF. CDR3 sequence (DNA): TGTGCCAGCAGCGGAACCGCGGAGGGTGTGGGTCAGCCCCAGCATTTT.

The chain recombines TRBV6-6 with TRBJ2-5; D gene ambiguous. Germline assignment: CDR1 MNHNY and CDR2 SVGAGI (reference sequence). This CDR3 is built from 10 residues. V was cut by 6 bases and J by 5 bases, with 4 bases left in between. The CDR3 region has the DNA TGTGCCAGCAGGAGGGAGACCCAGTACTTC. It codes for CASRRETQYF.

This clone was found a few times. The V call is TRBV7-9, the J call TRBJ2-1, with 8 positions matching TRBD2. The CDR3 loop spans 16 amino acids. Germline lookup yields CDR1 SEHNR and CDR2 FQNEAQ (reference sequence). The junction had 7 bases not matched to a gene; V was cut back by 3 bases and J by 3 bases. DNA for the CDR3: TGTGCCAGCAGCTTGGGCTTGAGCGGGAGCTACAATGAGCAGTTCTTC. This sequence encodes CASSLGLSGSYNEQFF.

This clone turned up a few times. Other nucleotide sequences in the sample specify the same CDR3. J is TRBJ2-1 and V is TRBV27, with 11 bases identical to TRBD2. Germline V gene lookup returns CDR1 MNHEY and CDR2 SMNVEV (reference sequence). The CDR3 covers 15 residues. Germline trimming cut 2 bases from V and 7 bases from J; bases unmatched to any gene: 4. As DNA, the CDR3 is TGTGCCAGCAGTTTACTAGCGGGAGGTTATAATGAGCAGTTCTTC. Translated, it gives CASSLLAGGYNEQFF.

This chain links TRBV14 with TRBJ1-1, with a tentative D call TRBD1 (6 bases). V was trimmed by 0 bases and J by 0 bases, leaving 17 bases between them. CDR1 is SGHDN and CDR2 is FVKESK in the germline V gene. The CDR3 totals 18 residues. The CDR3 nucleotides are TGTGCCAGCAGCCAAGAAGGTGGACAGAGCAATATGAACACTGAAGCTTTCTTT. Translating it yields CASSQEGGQSNMNTEAFF.

The gene calls are TRBV9 and TRBJ2-5, with 11 bases lining up with TRBD2. Germline trimming cut 0 bases from V and 1 base from J; bases unmatched to any gene: 2. This CDR3 is built from 16 residues. Germline V gives CDR1 SGDLS, CDR2 YYNGEE. CDR3 DNA sequence: TGTGCCAGCAGCGTAGGTGGGACTAGCGGCCAAGAGACCCAGTACTTC. Encoded protein: CASSVGGTSGQETQYF.

In its sample, this clone was seen a few times. V usage is TRBV7-9 and J usage is TRBJ2-2, with D unresolved. This CDR3 has 15 residues. CDR1 and CDR2 (germline): SEHNR, FQNEAQ (reference sequence). Trimming removed 5 bases from V and 6 bases from J, with 16 bases in between. CDR3 amino acids: CASSPGGAWAGELFF. The DNA of the CDR3 is TGTGCCAGCAGCCCGGGTGGAGCGTGGGCCGGGGAGCTGTTTTTT.

The chain links TRBV28 to TRBJ1-1; D is possibly TRBD1 (5 bases). This CDR3 comprises 14 residues. The V gene's germline CDR1 is MDHEN and CDR2 SYDVKM. Trimming left V 5 bases short and J 3 bases short, with 13 bases between. CDR3 loop: CASSIPTGHTEAFF. The CDR3 DNA reads TGTGCCAGCAGTATACCCACAGGCCACACTGAAGCTTTCTTT.

The chain has TRBV7-8 and TRBJ2-2; the D gene is possibly TRBD2 (5 bases). This CDR3 spans 13 amino acids. Looked up from germline, CDR1 is SGHVS and CDR2 is FQNEAQ. V shed 2 bases and J shed 5 bases, with 6 bases lying between them. CDR3 bases: TGTGCCAGCAGCTTAAGGGAGACCGGGGAGCTGTTTTTT. Residues: CASSLRETGELFF. Looking up the rest from reference TRBV7-8 and TRBJ2-2 gives the full variable domain: GAGVSQSPRYKVAKRGQDVALRCDPISGHVSLFWYQQALGQGPEFLTYFQNEAQLDKSGLPSDRFFAERPEGSVSTLKIQRTQQEDSAVYLCASSLRETGELFFGEGSRLTVL.